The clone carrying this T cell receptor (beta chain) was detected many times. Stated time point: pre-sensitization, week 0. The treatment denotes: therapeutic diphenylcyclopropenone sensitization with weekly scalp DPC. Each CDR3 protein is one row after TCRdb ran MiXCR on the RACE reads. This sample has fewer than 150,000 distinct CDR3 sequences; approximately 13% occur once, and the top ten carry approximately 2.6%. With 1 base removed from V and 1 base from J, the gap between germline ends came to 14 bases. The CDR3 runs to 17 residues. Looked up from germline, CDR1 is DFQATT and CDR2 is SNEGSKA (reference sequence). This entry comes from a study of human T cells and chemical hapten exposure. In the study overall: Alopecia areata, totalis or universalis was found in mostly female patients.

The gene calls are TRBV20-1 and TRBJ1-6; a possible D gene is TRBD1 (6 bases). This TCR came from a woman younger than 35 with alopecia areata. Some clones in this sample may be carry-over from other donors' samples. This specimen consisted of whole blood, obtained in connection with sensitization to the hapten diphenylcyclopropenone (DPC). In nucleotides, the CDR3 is TGCAGTGCTAGAGTCCCCGGGGGCAGGTCCTATAATTCACCCCTCCACTTT. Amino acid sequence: CSARVPGGRSYNSPLHF.